The 3 T cell receptor beta chains below come from one sample, sequenced in a study of cytomegalovirus exposure and HLA in healthy donors. Use of 60 Vbeta and 13 Jbeta primers characterized the PCR. Method: immunoSEQ multiplex PCR; TCRdb's copy keeps in-frame clones and lacks some. The sample has under 200,000 clones, roughly 79% seen once. Input material: PBMCs. The source of these receptors is a woman aged 50 to 60 in good health and CMV-seronegative.

This chain uses TRBV5-4 with TRBJ2-4, with 14 bases lining up with TRBD2. This CDR3 comprises 18 residues. After removal of 4 bases from V and 0 bases from J, the junction contained 6 bases not matched to a gene. The germline gives CDR1 SGHNT, CDR2 YYREEE (reference sequence). CDR3 sequence (DNA): TGTGCCAGCAGCCCTGGACTAGCGGGAGGTCTAGCCAAAAACATTCAGTACTTC. Its translation: CASSPGLAGGLAKNIQYF.

This chain uses TRBV23-1 with TRBJ2-5; 7 nucleotides agree with TRBD2. TRBV23-1 falls under the ORF class, with uncertain function. The CDR3 length is 17 residues. Trimming took 2 bases from V and 9 from J; bases not matched to a gene: 18. Here the CDR3 reads CASSQRAFGGNIGAQYF. CDR3 nucleotides: TGCGCCAGCAGTCAAAGGGCTTTCGGGGGGAACATCGGAGCCCAGTACTTC.

The rearrangement uses TRBV5-8 and TRBJ1-5; tentatively, D is TRBD1 (5 bases). Germline V gives CDR1 SGHTS, CDR2 YDEGEE. The CDR3 runs to 14 residues. As DNA, the CDR3 is TGTGCGACCTCCAGGGCATATAGCAATCAGCCCCAGCATTTT. It codes for CATSRAYSNQPQHF.